This T cell receptor beta chain was profiled in a study of blood T cell repertoires in COVID-19. The V gene's germline CDR1 is LNHNV and CDR2 YYDKDF (reference sequence). J lost 5 bases, V lost 1 base, and 7 bases had no gene match. The CDR3 is 18 amino acids. Clones were read by immunoSEQ multiplex PCR, and TCRdb kept only the in-frame ones, dropping some. The sample holds 55,000 to 80,000 clones, around four fifths seen once. Source material: peripheral blood. This TCR came from a human donor in a cohort sampled during active COVID-19. The chain is built from TRBV15 and TRBJ2-1; 14 bases fit TRBD2. The CDR3, as DNA: TGTGCCACCAGCAGAGGTATCGGACTAGCGGGGGGCAACAATGAGCAGTTCTTC. Translating it yields CATSRGIGLAGGNNEQFF.